The 21 T cell receptor beta chains listed next were all sequenced from one sample in a study of blood T cells in healthy people across ages. Sample-barcoded 5' priming and a J-beta primer mix drove a second PCR of roughly 7 to 11 cycles. TCRdb reprocessed the 5' RACE reads with MiXCR, giving one entry per CDR3 protein. Found here are about 570,000 distinct CDR3 sequences, approximately 27% of them singletons; the top ten hold around 18%. The source material was blood. These receptors came from a woman in her 70s in good health.

This chain connects TRBV12-3 or TRBV12-4 to TRBJ2-5, with D possibly being TRBD2 (6 bases). The CDR3 is made up of 15 amino acids. Between the trimmed V and J ends, which lost 6 bases and 4 bases, there was a span of 18 bases. The chain's CDR3 is CASSPGREGGETQYF. CDR3 nucleotides: TGTGCCAGCAGCCCGGGGAGAGAGGGAGGAGAGACCCAGTACTTC.

V is TRBV6-2 or TRBV6-3 and J is TRBJ2-2; D unresolved. V shed 0 bases and J shed 0 bases, with 8 bases lying between them. The V gene's germline CDR1 is MNHEY and CDR2 SVGEGT. The CDR3 is 16 residues long. As DNA, the CDR3 is TGTGCCAGCAGTTACTCTAACAACGCGAACACCGGGGAGCTGTTTTTT. Its translation is CASSYSNNANTGELFF.

This clonotype was seen at least ten times. This chain connects TRBV4-2 to TRBJ2-7; D possibly corresponds to TRBD2 (5 bases). CDR3 length equals 13 residues. In germline, CDR1 is LGHNA, CDR2 YNFKEQ. Trimming removed 1 base from V and 6 bases from J, with 10 bases in between. CDR3 sequence: CASSQVGAGEQYF. The CDR3 coding sequence is TGTGCCAGCAGCCAAGTTGGCGCGGGCGAGCAGTACTTC.

This clonotype was observed a handful of times. The rearrangement uses TRBV7-6 and TRBJ2-5; possibly TRBD1 or TRBD2 for D (5 bases each). Gene TRBJ2-7 matches the end of the DNA better, so the J call may be wrong. Germline lookup yields CDR1 SGHVS and CDR2 FNYEAQ. The CDR3 runs to 14 residues. DNA of the CDR3: TGTGCCAGCAGCTCCCTGGGGGTAGGGACCGAGCAGTACTTC. Protein product: CASSSLGVGTEQYF.

The sample holds a few counts of this clonotype. This chain links TRBV5-1 with TRBJ2-7, with 10 bases aligning to TRBD1. With 0 bases clipped from V and 3 bases from J, the junction kept 6 bases outside the gene matches. The CDR3 runs 16 residues. Germline V CDR1 and CDR2: SGHRS, YFSETQ. The CDR3 DNA follows: TGCGCCAGCAGCTTGGCTCCCGGGACAGGGGTCTACGAGCAGTACTTC. It yields the protein CASSLAPGTGVYEQYF.

A few counts support this clonotype. J is TRBJ1-1 and V is TRBV7-9; D is ambiguous. The CDR3 covers 13 residues. Trimming left V 3 bases short and J 8 bases short, with 13 bases between. The germline V gene encodes CDR1 SEHNR and CDR2 FQNEAQ (reference sequence). CDR3 sequence reads: CASSFLDGTEAFF. The CDR3 DNA is TGTGCCAGCAGCTTTTTAGACGGCACCGAAGCTTTCTTT.

This clonotype came up a few times. V usage is TRBV5-1 and J usage is TRBJ2-7; TRBD1 agrees at 9 bases. With 1 base clipped from V and 2 bases from J, the junction kept 4 bases outside the gene matches. The CDR3 totals 15 residues. Germline CDR1 SGHRS, CDR2 YFSETQ. CDR3 nucleotides: TGCGCCAGCAGCTTGCTGGGACAGGGCACCTACGAGCAGTACTTC. Encoded protein: CASSLLGQGTYEQYF.

The V call is TRBV2, the J call TRBJ1-1; TRBD1 might be the D (5 bases). The V and J ends lost 1 base and 4 bases respectively, with 10 bases between them. Germline-derived CDR1 and CDR2 are SNHLY and FYNNEI. The CDR3 extends over 14 amino acids. The CDR3 loop is CASSEGPRGTEAFF. The CDR3 bases are TGTGCCAGCAGTGAAGGACCGAGGGGCACTGAAGCTTTCTTT.

This clonotype has only one observation. This chain uses TRBV6-2 or TRBV6-3 with TRBJ1-1; D remains unclear. Germline lookup yields CDR1 MNHEY and CDR2 SVGEGT. This CDR3 has 14 residues. Trimming stripped 6 bases from V and 4 bases from J, with 15 bases between. The CDR3 nucleotides read TGTGCCAGCAGCCCCCAGGCCGGGAGCACTGAAGCTTTCTTT. It specifies CASSPQAGSTEAFF.

V is TRBV5-1 and J is TRBJ2-3; perhaps TRBD2 as D (6 bases). This CDR3 spans 18 amino acids. The germline V and J ends were trimmed by 4 bases and 0 bases, with 21 bases remaining between them. Looked up from germline, CDR1 is SGHRS and CDR2 is YFSETQ. The chain's CDR3 is CASSMQPNRGASTDTQYF. The CDR3 DNA reads as TGCGCCAGCAGCATGCAGCCCAATCGCGGGGCGAGCACAGATACGCAGTATTTT.

This clonotype was seen a handful of times. The rearrangement links TRBV27 to TRBJ1-5, with D perhaps TRBD1 (6 bases). Germline V gene lookup returns CDR1 MNHEY and CDR2 SMNVEV (reference sequence). The CDR3 runs 16 residues. V lost 5 bases, J lost 2 bases, and 16 bases lay in between. Here the CDR3 reads CASSTTQGQGNQPQHF. The CDR3 nucleotides are TGTGCCAGCAGTACAACACAGGGCCAGGGCAATCAGCCCCAGCATTTT.

This clonotype was observed a few times. V gene TRBV5-1 combines with J gene TRBJ2-7; TRBD2 matches 14 bases. Germline V CDR1 and CDR2: SGHRS, YFSETQ. With V trimmed by 6 bases and J by 3 bases, 5 bases remained unmatched. CDR3 length equals 15 residues. This CDR3 is CASTRTSGGNYEQYF. CDR3 bases: TGCGCCAGCACGCGGACTAGCGGGGGGAACTACGAGCAGTACTTC.

This clonotype showed up just a few times. The J gene is TRBJ2-4, the V gene TRBV7-2; D gene unclear. Trimming took 5 bases from V and 0 from J, leaving 8 bases between them. CDR3 length: 14 residues. The germline gives CDR1 SGHTA, CDR2 FQGNSA. This CDR3 is CASSQEIAKNIQYF. Written as DNA, the CDR3 is TGTGCCAGCAGCCAAGAGATAGCCAAAAACATTCAGTACTTC.

This clonotype appeared a few times. The V gene is TRBV2, the J gene TRBJ2-4; either TRBD1 or TRBD2 may fit D (5 bases each). The CDR3 is made up of 14 amino acids. V was trimmed by 6 bases and J by 7 bases, leaving 16 bases between them. CDR1 and CDR2 (germline): SNHLY, FYNNEI. The CDR3, as DNA: TGTGCCAGCAGGCAGACAGTGGGAGCCAACATTCAGTACTTC. Translating gives CASRQTVGANIQYF.

This clonotype has a handful of counts. This chain joins TRBV3-1 and TRBJ2-4; 8 bases are a match to TRBD2. The CDR3 runs to 15 residues. After removal of 1 base from V and 4 bases from J, the junction contained 3 bases not matched to a gene. Germline V CDR1 and CDR2: LGHDT, YNNKEL (reference sequence). CDR3 region: CASSQGSGVKNIQYF. CDR3 in DNA: TGTGCCAGCAGCCAAGGTAGCGGGGTTAAAAACATTCAGTACTTC.

This chain links TRBV6-1 with TRBJ2-3, with D unclear. The V gene lost 10 bases and the J gene lost 6 bases, with 20 bases spanning the gap. Germline V lookup: CDR1 MNHNS, CDR2 SASEGT. The CDR3 runs 14 residues. The CDR3 DNA reads TGTGCCACTAGACGGAAGGTTTTGTTGGATACGCAGTATTTT. Translation gives CATRRKVLLDTQYF.

The chain recombines TRBV6-2 or TRBV6-3 with TRBJ2-7; 8 bases are a match to TRBD2. With 6 bases clipped from V and 1 base from J, the junction kept 5 bases outside the gene matches. Germline V CDR1 and CDR2: MNHEY, SVGEGT. The CDR3 is 14 residues long. In nucleotides, the CDR3 is TGTGCCAGCAGCCGCGGGACTAGGTCCTACGAGCAGTACTTC. This translates into CASSRGTRSYEQYF.

In its sample, this clonotype was seen many times. The chain has TRBV6-5 and TRBJ2-2; D is undetermined. V was pared by 2 bases and J by 1 base, with 8 bases between. Germline V lookup: CDR1 MNHEY, CDR2 SVGAGI. CDR3 length: 15 amino acids. The CDR3 region has the DNA TGTGCCAGCAGTTACACCTTACAGAACACCGGGGAGCTGTTTTTT. Amino acid sequence: CASSYTLQNTGELFF.

The J gene is TRBJ2-5, the V gene TRBV7-9, with D perhaps being TRBD1 or TRBD2 (5 bases each). V was clipped by 6 bases and J by 7 bases, with 12 bases between them. This CDR3 comprises 12 residues. Germline V gene lookup returns CDR1 SEHNR and CDR2 FQNEAQ (reference sequence). CDR3 sequence reads: CASSRDEGTQYF. The CDR3 DNA reads as TGTGCCAGCAGTCGGGACGAGGGGACCCAGTACTTC.

This clonotype has only a few counts. The chain is built from TRBV20-1 and TRBJ1-6; no firm D call. From germline, CDR1 is DFQATT and CDR2 SNEGSKA (reference sequence). The CDR3 has 12 amino acids. V was clipped by 7 bases and J by 4 bases, with 8 bases between them. The CDR3 nucleotides are TGCAGTGGGCGGGGATATAATTCACCCCTCCACTTT. As protein: CSGRGYNSPLHF.

This clonotype has a single count. The J gene is TRBJ2-7, the V gene TRBV5-5; no definite D call. CDR3 length equals 12 residues. Deletions cut 3 bases from V and 5 bases from J, with 9 bases between. CDR1 and CDR2 (germline): SGHKS, YYEKEE (reference sequence). The chain's CDR3 is CASSWRGDEQYF. CDR3 DNA sequence: TGTGCCAGCAGCTGGAGAGGCGACGAGCAGTACTTC. Based on the CDR3 plus reference TRBV5-5 and TRBJ2-7, the full variable domain is DAGVTQSPTHLIKTRGQQVTLRCSPISGHKSVSWYQQVLGQGPQFIFQYYEKEERGRGNFPDRFSARQFPNYSSELNVNALLLGDSALYLCASSWRGDEQYFGPGTRLTVT.